These T cell receptor beta chains were read from a single sample in a study of OX40 agonist ivuxolimab in advanced cancers. The data were produced by immunoSEQ multiplex PCR, yet TCRdb's version contains in-frame clones alone and is incomplete. The table includes roughly 5,200 clones, approximately 59% detected once. The sequencing used CD4+ or CD8+ T cells sorted from blood, collected in a trial of the OX40 agonist ivuxolimab. These receptors came from an adult with an advanced solid tumor such as melanoma, head and neck, liver or kidney cancer. CDR3s include the opening cysteine and the closing phenylalanine or tryptophan. Fields, in order: clone size, J gene, V gene, CDR3 protein. Clone size is given for some rows only: seen once, a few or many times, or a class if the clone is expanded.

clone size: few
J gene: TRBJ1-1
V gene: TRBV6-4
CDR3 protein: CASSGGTRATEAFF

clone size: NA
J gene: TRBJ2-2
V gene: TRBV29-1
CDR3 protein: CSVSGTGDTGELFF

clone size: NA
J gene: TRBJ1-1
V gene: TRBV6-9
CDR3 protein: CASSYTGVSTEAFF

clone size: NA
J gene: TRBJ1-1
V gene: TRBV10-2
CDR3 protein: CASSAYPTENTEAFF

clone size: NA
J gene: TRBJ2-1
V gene: TRBV19
CDR3 protein: CASSITSSYNEQFF

clone size: NA
J gene: TRBJ2-3
V gene: TRBV28
CDR3 protein: CASSLLASGSSDTQYF

clone size: once
J gene: TRBJ2-3
V gene: TRBV6-4
CDR3 protein: CASSGTSGTDTQYF

clone size: NA
J gene: TRBJ2-6
V gene: TRBV22-1
CDR3 protein: CPGRRIREQSRANVLTF

clone size: NA
J gene: TRBJ2-5
V gene: TRBV27
CDR3 protein: CASSPRETQYF

clone size: NA
J gene: TRBJ2-5
V gene: TRBV14
CDR3 protein: CASSTVKGETQYF

clone size: few
J gene: TRBJ1-2
V gene: TRBV19
CDR3 protein: CASSIARDGYTF

clone size: NA
J gene: TRBJ2-1
V gene: TRBV11-2
CDR3 protein: CASSSLAGLGNEQFF

clone size: NA
J gene: TRBJ2-3
V gene: TRBV11-3
CDR3 protein: CASSLTWTSDTQYF

clone size: once
J gene: TRBJ2-5
V gene: TRBV28
CDR3 protein: CASRVTSGIGRETQYF

clone size: NA
J gene: TRBJ2-1
V gene: TRBV19
CDR3 protein: CASSRPGAGYNEQFF

clone size: once
J gene: TRBJ1-2
V gene: TRBV5-1
CDR3 protein: CASSLGGQALRGYTF

clone size: NA
J gene: TRBJ2-3
V gene: TRBV27
CDR3 protein: CASSLSSRGTDTQYF

clone size: medium-sized
J gene: TRBJ1-1
V gene: TRBV5-1
CDR3 protein: CASSFQRGEAFF

clone size: NA
J gene: TRBJ2-1
V gene: TRBV5-1
CDR3 protein: CASSYAGVNEQFF

clone size: NA
J gene: TRBJ2-3
V gene: TRBV28
CDR3 protein: CASSLRSRTDTQYF

clone size: NA
J gene: TRBJ2-6
V gene: TRBV6-9
CDR3 protein: CASLEGANVLTF

clone size: NA
J gene: TRBJ1-1
V gene: TRBV16
CDR3 protein: CASSPMGSEAFF

clone size: medium-sized
J gene: TRBJ2-7
V gene: TRBV28
CDR3 protein: CASSFEPPGRYEQYF

clone size: NA
J gene: TRBJ1-3
V gene: TRBV6-6
CDR3 protein: CASSYSTGSGNTIYF

clone size: NA
J gene: TRBJ2-7
V gene: TRBV29-1
CDR3 protein: CSAVDRAYEQYF

clone size: large
J gene: TRBJ1-1
V gene: TRBV5-6
CDR3 protein: CASSWDMDTEAFF

clone size: NA
J gene: TRBJ2-7
V gene: TRBV5-4
CDR3 protein: CASSLLLAGASYEQYF

clone size: few
J gene: TRBJ2-3
V gene: TRBV4-1
CDR3 protein: CASSHIAGAPTDTQYF

clone size: NA
J gene: TRBJ2-4
V gene: TRBV28
CDR3 protein: CASTPNIAKNIQYF

clone size: medium-sized
J gene: TRBJ1-4
V gene: TRBV14
CDR3 protein: CASSQDLSGALNEKLFF

clone size: once
J gene: TRBJ2-7
V gene: TRBV5-1
CDR3 protein: CASSGGTGDYEQYF

clone size: NA
J gene: TRBJ1-1
V gene: TRBV6-6
CDR3 protein: CASSYSWTVPNTEAFF

clone size: NA
J gene: TRBJ2-5
V gene: TRBV7-9
CDR3 protein: CASSLRFRQVEETQYF

clone size: NA
J gene: TRBJ2-2
V gene: TRBV4-1
CDR3 protein: CASSQGRSTGELFF

clone size: NA
J gene: TRBJ2-2
V gene: TRBV5-4
CDR3 protein: CASRLGNTGELFF

clone size: NA
J gene: TRBJ2-7
V gene: TRBV29-1
CDR3 protein: CSVNPGGEQYF

clone size: NA
J gene: TRBJ2-7
V gene: TRBV28
CDR3 protein: CASSGTGTGGSYEQYF

clone size: NA
J gene: TRBJ2-7
V gene: TRBV27
CDR3 protein: CASSPPGLAFVLYEQYF

clone size: NA
J gene: TRBJ2-5
V gene: TRBV27
CDR3 protein: CASSHIDQETQYF

clone size: NA
J gene: TRBJ1-2
V gene: TRBV5-1
CDR3 protein: CASSLGPSDRLNYGYTF

clone size: NA
J gene: TRBJ2-5
V gene: TRBV9
CDR3 protein: CASGPLVGETQYF

clone size: few
J gene: TRBJ2-6
V gene: TRBV27
CDR3 protein: CASSPRGSGANVLTF

clone size: NA
J gene: TRBJ2-1
V gene: TRBV5-4
CDR3 protein: CASGSGNNYNEQFF

clone size: NA
J gene: TRBJ2-1
V gene: TRBV4-2
CDR3 protein: CASSHAIAYNEQFF

clone size: NA
J gene: TRBJ2-7
V gene: TRBV11-2
CDR3 protein: CASVPRRGDYEQYF

clone size: NA
J gene: TRBJ2-7
V gene: TRBV28
CDR3 protein: CASSLRGAGSSYEQYF

clone size: few
J gene: TRBJ2-1
V gene: TRBV19
CDR3 protein: CASSIVASYNEQFF

clone size: medium-sized
J gene: TRBJ2-7
V gene: TRBV7-9
CDR3 protein: CASSASTSYEQYF

clone size: NA
J gene: TRBJ2-2
V gene: TRBV7-6
CDR3 protein: CASSLDPGTSGPTGELFF

clone size: NA
J gene: TRBJ2-1
V gene: TRBV7-3
CDR3 protein: CASSSLAGAYNEQFF

clone size: medium-sized
J gene: TRBJ2-7
V gene: TRBV4-1
CDR3 protein: CASSRVKEGVYEQYF

clone size: few
J gene: TRBJ2-5
V gene: TRBV14
CDR3 protein: CASSQDPQGAVRTQYF

clone size: NA
J gene: TRBJ1-5
V gene: TRBV7-3
CDR3 protein: CASSLLGGSNQPQHF

clone size: NA
J gene: TRBJ2-1
V gene: TRBV4-1
CDR3 protein: CASSPSGLAGVARNEQFF